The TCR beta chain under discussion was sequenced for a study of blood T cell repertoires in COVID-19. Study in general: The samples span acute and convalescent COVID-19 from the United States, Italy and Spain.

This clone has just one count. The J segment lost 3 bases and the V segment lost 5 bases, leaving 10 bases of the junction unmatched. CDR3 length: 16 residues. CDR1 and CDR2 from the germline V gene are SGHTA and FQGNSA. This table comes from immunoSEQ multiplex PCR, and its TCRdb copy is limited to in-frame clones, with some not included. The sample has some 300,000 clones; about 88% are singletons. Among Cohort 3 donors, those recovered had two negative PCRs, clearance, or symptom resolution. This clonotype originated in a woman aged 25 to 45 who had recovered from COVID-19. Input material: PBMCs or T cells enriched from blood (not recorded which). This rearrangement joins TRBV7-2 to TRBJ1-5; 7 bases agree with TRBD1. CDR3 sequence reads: CASSPADRAYNQPQHF. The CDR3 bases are TGTGCCAGCAGCCCCGCCGACAGGGCTTACAATCAGCCCCAGCATTTT.